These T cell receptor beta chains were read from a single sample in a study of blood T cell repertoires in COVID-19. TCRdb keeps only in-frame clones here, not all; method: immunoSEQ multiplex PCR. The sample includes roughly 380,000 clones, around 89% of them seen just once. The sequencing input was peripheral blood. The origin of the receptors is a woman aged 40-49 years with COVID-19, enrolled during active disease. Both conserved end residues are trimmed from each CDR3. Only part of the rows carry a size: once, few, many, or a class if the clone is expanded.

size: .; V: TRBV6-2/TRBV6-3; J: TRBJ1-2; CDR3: ASSPRSRQVWHGYT
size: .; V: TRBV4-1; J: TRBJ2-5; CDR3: ASSLAGTGSLVGETQY
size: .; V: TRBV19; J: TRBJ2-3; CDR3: ASSTTGFLTSTDTQY
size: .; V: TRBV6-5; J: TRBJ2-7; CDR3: ASSYRLAGKRNEQY
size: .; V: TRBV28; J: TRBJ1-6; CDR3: ASNIGGGGAGNSPLH
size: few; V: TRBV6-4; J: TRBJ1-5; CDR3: ASSDKQKQSNQPQH
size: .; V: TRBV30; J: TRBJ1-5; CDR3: AWQNFQGQPQH
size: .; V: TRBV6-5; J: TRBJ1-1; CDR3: ASKQLMNTEAF
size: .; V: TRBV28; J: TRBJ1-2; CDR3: ASSVLQGVWGYT
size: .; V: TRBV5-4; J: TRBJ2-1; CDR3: ASSAPGLAENEQF
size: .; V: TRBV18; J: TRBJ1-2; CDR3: ASSPIGQGGYGYT
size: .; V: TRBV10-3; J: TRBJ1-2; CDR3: AISESRVHYGYT
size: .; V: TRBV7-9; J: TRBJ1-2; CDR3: ASSRDRESGYT
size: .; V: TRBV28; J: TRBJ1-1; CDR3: ASSFGRVNTEAF
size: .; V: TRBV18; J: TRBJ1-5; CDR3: ASSPLQGLHQPQH
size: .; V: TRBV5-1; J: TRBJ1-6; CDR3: ASSFVSSYNSPLH
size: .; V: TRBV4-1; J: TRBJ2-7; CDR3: ASSQGASGYEQY
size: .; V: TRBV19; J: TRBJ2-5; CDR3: ASSKDREETQY
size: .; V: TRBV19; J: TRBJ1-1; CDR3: ASSINQGKRNTEAF
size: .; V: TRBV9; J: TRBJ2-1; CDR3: ASSALTSGGNNEQF
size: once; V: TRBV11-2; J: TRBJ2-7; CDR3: ASSRGLAYEQY
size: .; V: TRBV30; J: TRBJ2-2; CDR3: AWSVALAGIGELF
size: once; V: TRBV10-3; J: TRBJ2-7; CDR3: AISEDSYYEQY
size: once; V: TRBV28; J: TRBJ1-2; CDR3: ASSPRGYKPYGYT
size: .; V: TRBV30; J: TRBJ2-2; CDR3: AWSVSVTGELF
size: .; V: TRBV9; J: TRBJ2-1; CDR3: ASSAQHSGVGNEQF
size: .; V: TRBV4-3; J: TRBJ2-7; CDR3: ASSQDASGSRYEQY
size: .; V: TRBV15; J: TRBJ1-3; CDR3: ATSSKPGNTIY
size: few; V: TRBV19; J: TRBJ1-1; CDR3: ASCSRWTNLNTEAF
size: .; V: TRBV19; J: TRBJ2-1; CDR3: ASSPMSELARHNEQF
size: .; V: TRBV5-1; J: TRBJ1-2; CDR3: ASSLGTGGTYGYT
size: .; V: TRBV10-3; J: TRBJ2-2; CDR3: AISATDRSEGGELF
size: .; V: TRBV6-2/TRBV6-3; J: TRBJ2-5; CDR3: ASSKRDRGYETQY
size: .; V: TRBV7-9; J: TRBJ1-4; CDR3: ASSRDDRVQEKLF
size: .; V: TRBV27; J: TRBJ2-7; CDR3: ASSFRAGTGVYEQY
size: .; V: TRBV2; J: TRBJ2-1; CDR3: ASHAPDGERQF
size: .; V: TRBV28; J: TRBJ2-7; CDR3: ASSLSGGSYEQY
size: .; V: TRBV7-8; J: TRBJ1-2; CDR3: ASSPTGDGYT
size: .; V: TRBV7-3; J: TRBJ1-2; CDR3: ASSLTTDTGYT
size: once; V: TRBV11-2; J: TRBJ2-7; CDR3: ASSFKPGQGAVYEQY
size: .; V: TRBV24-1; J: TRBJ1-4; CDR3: ATSDSRDRASAREKLF
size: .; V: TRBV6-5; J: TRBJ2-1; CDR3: ASSYSAGLGYNEQF
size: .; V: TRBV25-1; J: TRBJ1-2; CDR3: ASSGNRDGYT
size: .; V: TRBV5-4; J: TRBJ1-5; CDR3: ASSVDKIGSNQPQH
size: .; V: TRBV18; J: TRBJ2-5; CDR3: ASSNRDRSDRTQY
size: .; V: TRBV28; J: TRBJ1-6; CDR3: ASSLGGTPDTPLH
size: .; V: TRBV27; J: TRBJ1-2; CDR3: ASKTTRGGYGYT
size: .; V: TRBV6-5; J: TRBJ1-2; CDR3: ASSRGDGYT
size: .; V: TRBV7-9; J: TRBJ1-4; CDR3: ASSLRQGANEKLF
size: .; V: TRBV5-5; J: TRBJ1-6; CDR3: ASSLERGDSPLH
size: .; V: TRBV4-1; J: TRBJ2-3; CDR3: ASSQDKLG
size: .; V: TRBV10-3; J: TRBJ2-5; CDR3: AIGSQDQTTFGTQY
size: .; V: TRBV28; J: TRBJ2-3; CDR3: ASSFSGTSGRTDTQY